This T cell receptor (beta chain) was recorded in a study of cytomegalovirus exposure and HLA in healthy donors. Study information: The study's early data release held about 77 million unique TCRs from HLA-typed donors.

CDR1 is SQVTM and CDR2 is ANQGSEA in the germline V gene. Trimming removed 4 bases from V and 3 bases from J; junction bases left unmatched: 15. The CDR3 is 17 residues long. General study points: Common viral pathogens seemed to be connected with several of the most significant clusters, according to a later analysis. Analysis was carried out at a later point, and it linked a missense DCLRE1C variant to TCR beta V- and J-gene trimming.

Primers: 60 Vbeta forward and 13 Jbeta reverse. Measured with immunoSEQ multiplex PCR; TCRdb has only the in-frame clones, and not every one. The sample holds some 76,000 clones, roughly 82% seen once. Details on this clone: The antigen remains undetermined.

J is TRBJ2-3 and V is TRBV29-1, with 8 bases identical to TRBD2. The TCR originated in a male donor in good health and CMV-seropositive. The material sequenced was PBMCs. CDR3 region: CSVAPMWGGRRTDTQYF. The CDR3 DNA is TGCAGCGTTGCCCCGATGTGGGGCGGGAGGAGGACAGATACGCAGTATTTT.